A single sample gave rise to the 25 T cell receptor beta chains below, sequenced in a study of blood T cell repertoires in COVID-19. Generated by immunoSEQ multiplex PCR, the TCRdb table keeps only in-frame clones and is missing some. The table lists approximately 61,000 clones, 60% to 80% of them singletons. The sample taken for sequencing was peripheral blood. These receptors all stem from an older man with active or convalescent COVID-19.

The chain combines TRBV19 with TRBJ2-7; a possible D gene is TRBD1 (5 bases). Trimming took 5 bases from V and 3 from J, leaving 17 bases between them. The CDR3 extends over 15 amino acids. Per the germline V gene, CDR1 is LNHDA and CDR2 is SQIVND (reference sequence). The CDR3 bases are TGTGCCAGTAGTGTTCTCGCGACAGACAACTACGAGCAGTACTTC. Residues: CASSVLATDNYEQYF.

This clone was detected only once. V usage is TRBV6-5 and J usage is TRBJ1-3; D is ambiguous. CDR3 size: 15 residues. CDR1 and CDR2 from the germline V gene are MNHEY and SVGAGI. V lost 8 bases and J lost 4, with 18 bases in between. The CDR3 DNA follows: TGTGCCAGCTTCCGAGGGCTCTCGGGCGGAAACACCATATATTTT. This gives the protein CASFRGLSGGNTIYF.

This clone was counted between two and nine times. The V gene is TRBV3-1 (or the pseudogene TRBV3-2), the J gene TRBJ1-6; D perhaps matches TRBD1 (6 bases). CDR1 and CDR2 from the germline V gene are LGHDT and YNNKEL (reference sequence). Trimming took 0 bases from V and 9 from J, leaving 12 bases between them. There are 15 residues in the CDR3. In DNA, the CDR3 is TGTGCCAGCAGCCAAGAAGGGGGTTCAGGTTCACCCCTCCACTTT. Residues: CASSQEGGSGSPLHF.

This sequence joins TRBV18 and TRBJ1-1, with 9 bases that match TRBD1. The CDR3 contains 15 residues. Germline assignment: CDR1 KGHSH and CDR2 LQKENI. V lost 2 bases, J lost 8 bases, and 9 bases stayed unmatched. The CDR3, as DNA: TGTGCCAGCTCACCAGATTGGGGACAGGGCCAAGAAGCTTTCTTT. Translating gives CASSPDWGQGQEAFF.

V and J are TRBV9 and TRBJ2-5, with TRBD1 identical over 9 bases. CDR1 and CDR2 from the germline V gene are SGDLS and YYNGEE. The J segment lost 5 bases and the V segment lost 0 bases, leaving 11 bases of the junction unmatched. CDR3 length equals 17 residues. This CDR3 reads CASSVAPIGQGRETQYF. In DNA form, the CDR3 reads TGTGCCAGCAGCGTAGCTCCGATCGGACAGGGGAGGGAGACCCAGTACTTC. The full variable domain, completed using reference TRBV9 and TRBJ2-5, is DSGVTQTPKHLITATGQRVTLRCSPRSGDLSVYWYQQSLDQGLQFLIQYYNGEERAKGNILERFSAQQFPDLHSELNLSSLELGDSALYFCASSVAPIGQGRETQYFGPGTRLLVL.

V is TRBV3-1 (or the pseudogene TRBV3-2) and J is TRBJ1-2; TRBD1 matches 7 bases. The CDR3 contains 17 residues. Germline CDR1 is LGHDT and CDR2 is YNNKEL (reference sequence). The junction had 16 bases not matched to a gene; V was cut back by 2 bases and J by 7 bases. DNA for the CDR3: TGTGCCAGCAGCCAATTCCGGGGACGACAGGGCAACCCTGGCTACACCTTC. Translation gives CASSQFRGRQGNPGYTF.

The rearrangement uses TRBV19 and TRBJ2-3, with 7 bases that match TRBD1. The CDR3 is 15 amino acids. Trimming at V came to 7 bases and at J to 2 bases, leaving 9 bases not matched to a gene. CDR1 and CDR2 (germline): LNHDA, SQIVND (reference sequence). The DNA for the CDR3 is TGTGCCAGTACCCAGACAGGGTGGAACACAGATACGCAGTATTTT. Protein sequence: CASTQTGWNTDTQYF. The full variable domain, with the rest looked up from reference TRBV19 and TRBJ2-3, is DGGITQSPKYLFRKEGQNVTLSCEQNLNHDAMYWYRQDPGQGLRLIYYSQIVNDFQKGDIAEGYSVSREKKESFPLTVTSAQKNPTAFYLCASTQTGWNTDTQYFGPGTRLTVL.

This chain connects TRBV3-1 (or the pseudogene TRBV3-2) to TRBJ2-1; tentative D call: TRBD2 (6 bases). CDR1 and CDR2 (germline): LGHDT, YNNKEL (reference sequence). The CDR3 has 15 amino acids. Trimming took 1 base from V and 2 from J, leaving 9 bases between them. Here the CDR3 reads CASSQGGVTYNEQFF. The CDR3 DNA sequence: TGTGCCAGCAGCCAAGGGGGGGTCACCTACAATGAGCAGTTCTTC.

The rearrangement links TRBV9 to TRBJ2-7; 7 nucleotides line up with TRBD1. The CDR3 runs to 12 residues. The germline V gene encodes CDR1 SGDLS and CDR2 YYNGEE. Trimming removed 7 bases from V and 5 bases from J; junction bases left unmatched: 6. CDR3 coding DNA: TGTGCCAGCGGCAGGGGGAGCCACGAGCAGTACTTC. Protein: CASGRGSHEQYF.

V gene TRBV5-1 combines with J gene TRBJ1-1; 8 nucleotides align to TRBD1. V dropped 2 bases and J dropped 5; count of bases not matched to a gene: 5. The CDR3 loop spans 14 amino acids. CDR1 and CDR2 from the germline V gene are SGHRS and YFSETQ. For the CDR3, the DNA is TGCGCCAGCAGCTTAGACAGGGGTGGGACTGAAGCTTTCTTT. It specifies CASSLDRGGTEAFF.

This clone has only one observation. CDR3 nucleotides: TGTGCCAGCAATCAGGGGTGGTTTAAGTCTGGGGCCAACGTCCTGACTTTC. Amino acids: CASNQGWFKSGANVLTF. J is TRBJ2-6 and V is TRBV5-6; possible D gene TRBD1, 6 bases. In germline, CDR1 is SGHDT, CDR2 YYEEEE. Trimming took 6 bases from V and 1 from J, leaving 17 bases between them. The CDR3 is 17 residues long.

The chain employs TRBV7-9 and TRBJ2-3; a weak D match, TRBD2 (5 bases). This CDR3 has 12 residues. Deletions cut 1 base from V and 14 bases from J, with 13 bases between. Germline-derived CDR1 and CDR2 are SEHNR and FQNEAQ (reference sequence). CDR3: CASSLVGGLRYF. For the CDR3, the DNA is TGTGCCAGCAGCTTAGTAGGAGGACTGCGGTATTTT.

The chain recombines TRBV7-9 with TRBJ2-7, with 7 bases identical to TRBD2. Germline V CDR1 and CDR2: SEHNR, FQNEAQ (reference sequence). V trimming: 4 bases; J trimming: 1 base; junction bases outside the gene matches: 10. The CDR3 is made up of 16 amino acids. The CDR3 nucleotides read TGTGCCAGCAGCTCACTTTGGCGCGGGGGATCCTACGAGCAGTACTTC. Translation gives CASSSLWRGGSYEQYF.

V and J are TRBV5-1 and TRBJ2-5; 9 nucleotides align to TRBD1. CDR1 is SGHRS, CDR2 YFSETQ, per germline. J gave up 3 bases and V 4 bases, and 10 bases lay outside the gene matches. This CDR3 has 16 amino acids. As DNA, the CDR3 is TGCGCCAGCAGCCTTACTACAGGGGGCGGGGAAGAGACCCAGTACTTC. It yields the protein CASSLTTGGGEETQYF.

This clone was counted ten times or more. CDR3 sequence: CASSSRGAGDTQYF. The CDR3 DNA reads as TGTGCCAGCAGTTCCCGGGGGGCGGGAGATACGCAGTATTTT. The chain recombines TRBV27 with TRBJ2-3; D may be TRBD2 (7 bases). CDR3 length equals 14 residues. Germline assignment: CDR1 MNHEY and CDR2 SMNVEV (reference sequence). The V and J ends lost 4 bases and 5 bases respectively, with 13 bases between them.

This clone showed up just a few times. CDR3 region: CASSFGFTGELFF. The CDR3 DNA is TGTGCCAGCAGCTTTGGCTTCACCGGGGAGCTGTTTTTT. This rearrangement joins TRBV7-9 to TRBJ2-2; D not certain. The ends were cut back, 3 bases at V and 4 bases at J, with 6 bases in the middle. The CDR3 spans 13 residues. Germline CDR1 SEHNR, CDR2 FQNEAQ (reference sequence).

The rearrangement uses TRBV4-2 and TRBJ2-1, with D uncertain. Germline CDR1 reads LGHNA; CDR2 reads YNFKEQ. V was shortened by 1 base and J by 5 bases, with 9 bases between the two germline ends. The CDR3 length is 14 residues. CDR3 loop: CASSQVELNNEQFF. In nucleotides, the CDR3 is TGTGCCAGCAGCCAAGTCGAACTCAACAATGAGCAGTTCTTC.

V and J are TRBV3-1 (or the pseudogene TRBV3-2) and TRBJ1-6; 9 bases match TRBD1. V gave up 1 base and J gave up 9 bases; unmatched junction bases: 7. CDR3 length: 16 amino acids. The germline V gene has CDR1 LGHDT and CDR2 YNNKEL (reference sequence). Here the CDR3 DNA reads TGTGCCAGCAGCCAAGGAGGGACAGGGTTGTCTTCACCCCTCCACTTT. It yields the protein CASSQGGTGLSSPLHF.

This chain links TRBV5-4 with TRBJ2-7; D is perhaps TRBD1 (6 bases). V gave up 5 bases and J gave up 0 bases, with 12 bases separating them. This CDR3 is 14 amino acids long. Germline CDR1 is SGHNT and CDR2 is YYREEE (reference sequence). For the CDR3, the DNA is TGTGCCAGCAGGAAACAAGGGGGCTCCTACGAGCAGTACTTC. This encodes CASRKQGGSYEQYF. Filled out from reference TRBV5-4 and TRBJ2-7, the complete variable domain reads ETGVTQSPTHLIKTRGQQVTLRCSSQSGHNTVSWYQQALGQGPQFIFQYYREEENGRGNFPPRFSGLQFPNYSSELNVNALELDDSALYLCASRKQGGSYEQYFGPGTRLTVT.

This clone was detected only once. The chain couples TRBV27 to TRBJ2-2; 9 nucleotides match TRBD2. CDR1 and CDR2 from the germline V gene are MNHEY and SMNVEV (reference sequence). Trimming cost V 5 bases and J 6 bases; bases outside gene matches: 16. CDR3 length equals 18 residues. The CDR3 DNA sequence: TGTGCCAGCAGTCCCTTGGGTAGCGGGAGTTCTTTCTCCGGGGAGCTGTTTTTT. This translates into CASSPLGSGSSFSGELFF.

The V and J genes are TRBV7-8 and TRBJ1-5, with 10 nucleotides matching TRBD1. The J segment lost 2 bases and the V segment lost 1 base, leaving 2 bases of the junction unmatched. CDR1 is SGHVS and CDR2 is FQNEAQ in the germline V gene. This CDR3 contains 16 residues. The CDR3 DNA follows: TGTGCCAGCAGCTTAGTGGGGACAGGGGGCAATCAGCCCCAGCATTTT. Amino acid sequence: CASSLVGTGGNQPQHF.

The V and J genes are TRBV5-4 and TRBJ1-2; TRBD1 is a possible D gene (5 bases). Germline CDR1 reads SGHNT; CDR2 reads YYREEE (reference sequence). Trimming left V 2 bases short and J 5 bases short, with 10 bases between. CDR3 length equals 13 residues. The CDR3 sequence: CASSFTGPYGYTF. The CDR3 DNA reads as TGTGCCAGCAGCTTTACAGGTCCTTATGGCTACACCTTC.

The genes are TRBV27 and TRBJ2-1; 7 positions match TRBD2. This CDR3 has 16 residues. The ends lost 2 bases at V and 1 base at J; junction bases unmatched: 5. Germline assignment: CDR1 MNHEY and CDR2 SMNVEV (reference sequence). The chain's CDR3 is CASSLAGDYSYNEQFF. CDR3 bases: TGTGCCAGCAGTTTAGCGGGAGATTATTCCTACAATGAGCAGTTCTTC.

The chain recombines TRBV29-1 with TRBJ2-7, with TRBD1 identical over 8 bases. In germline, CDR1 is SQVTM, CDR2 ANQGSEA. Germline trimming cut 4 bases from V and 2 bases from J; bases unmatched to any gene: 7. This CDR3 spans 14 amino acids. The CDR3 coding sequence is TGCAGCGTTGTTAGTGGACAGGGACCCTACGAGCAGTACTTC. Its translation: CSVVSGQGPYEQYF.

The chain joins TRBV18 to TRBJ2-1; tentative D call: TRBD1 (6 bases). The CDR3 is made up of 14 amino acids. Between the trimmed V and J ends, which lost 4 bases and 7 bases, there was a span of 14 bases. The V gene's germline CDR1 is KGHSH and CDR2 LQKENI. This CDR3 is CASSLRTGKNEQFF. The CDR3, as DNA: TGTGCCAGCTCACTAAGAACAGGGAAAAATGAGCAGTTCTTC.